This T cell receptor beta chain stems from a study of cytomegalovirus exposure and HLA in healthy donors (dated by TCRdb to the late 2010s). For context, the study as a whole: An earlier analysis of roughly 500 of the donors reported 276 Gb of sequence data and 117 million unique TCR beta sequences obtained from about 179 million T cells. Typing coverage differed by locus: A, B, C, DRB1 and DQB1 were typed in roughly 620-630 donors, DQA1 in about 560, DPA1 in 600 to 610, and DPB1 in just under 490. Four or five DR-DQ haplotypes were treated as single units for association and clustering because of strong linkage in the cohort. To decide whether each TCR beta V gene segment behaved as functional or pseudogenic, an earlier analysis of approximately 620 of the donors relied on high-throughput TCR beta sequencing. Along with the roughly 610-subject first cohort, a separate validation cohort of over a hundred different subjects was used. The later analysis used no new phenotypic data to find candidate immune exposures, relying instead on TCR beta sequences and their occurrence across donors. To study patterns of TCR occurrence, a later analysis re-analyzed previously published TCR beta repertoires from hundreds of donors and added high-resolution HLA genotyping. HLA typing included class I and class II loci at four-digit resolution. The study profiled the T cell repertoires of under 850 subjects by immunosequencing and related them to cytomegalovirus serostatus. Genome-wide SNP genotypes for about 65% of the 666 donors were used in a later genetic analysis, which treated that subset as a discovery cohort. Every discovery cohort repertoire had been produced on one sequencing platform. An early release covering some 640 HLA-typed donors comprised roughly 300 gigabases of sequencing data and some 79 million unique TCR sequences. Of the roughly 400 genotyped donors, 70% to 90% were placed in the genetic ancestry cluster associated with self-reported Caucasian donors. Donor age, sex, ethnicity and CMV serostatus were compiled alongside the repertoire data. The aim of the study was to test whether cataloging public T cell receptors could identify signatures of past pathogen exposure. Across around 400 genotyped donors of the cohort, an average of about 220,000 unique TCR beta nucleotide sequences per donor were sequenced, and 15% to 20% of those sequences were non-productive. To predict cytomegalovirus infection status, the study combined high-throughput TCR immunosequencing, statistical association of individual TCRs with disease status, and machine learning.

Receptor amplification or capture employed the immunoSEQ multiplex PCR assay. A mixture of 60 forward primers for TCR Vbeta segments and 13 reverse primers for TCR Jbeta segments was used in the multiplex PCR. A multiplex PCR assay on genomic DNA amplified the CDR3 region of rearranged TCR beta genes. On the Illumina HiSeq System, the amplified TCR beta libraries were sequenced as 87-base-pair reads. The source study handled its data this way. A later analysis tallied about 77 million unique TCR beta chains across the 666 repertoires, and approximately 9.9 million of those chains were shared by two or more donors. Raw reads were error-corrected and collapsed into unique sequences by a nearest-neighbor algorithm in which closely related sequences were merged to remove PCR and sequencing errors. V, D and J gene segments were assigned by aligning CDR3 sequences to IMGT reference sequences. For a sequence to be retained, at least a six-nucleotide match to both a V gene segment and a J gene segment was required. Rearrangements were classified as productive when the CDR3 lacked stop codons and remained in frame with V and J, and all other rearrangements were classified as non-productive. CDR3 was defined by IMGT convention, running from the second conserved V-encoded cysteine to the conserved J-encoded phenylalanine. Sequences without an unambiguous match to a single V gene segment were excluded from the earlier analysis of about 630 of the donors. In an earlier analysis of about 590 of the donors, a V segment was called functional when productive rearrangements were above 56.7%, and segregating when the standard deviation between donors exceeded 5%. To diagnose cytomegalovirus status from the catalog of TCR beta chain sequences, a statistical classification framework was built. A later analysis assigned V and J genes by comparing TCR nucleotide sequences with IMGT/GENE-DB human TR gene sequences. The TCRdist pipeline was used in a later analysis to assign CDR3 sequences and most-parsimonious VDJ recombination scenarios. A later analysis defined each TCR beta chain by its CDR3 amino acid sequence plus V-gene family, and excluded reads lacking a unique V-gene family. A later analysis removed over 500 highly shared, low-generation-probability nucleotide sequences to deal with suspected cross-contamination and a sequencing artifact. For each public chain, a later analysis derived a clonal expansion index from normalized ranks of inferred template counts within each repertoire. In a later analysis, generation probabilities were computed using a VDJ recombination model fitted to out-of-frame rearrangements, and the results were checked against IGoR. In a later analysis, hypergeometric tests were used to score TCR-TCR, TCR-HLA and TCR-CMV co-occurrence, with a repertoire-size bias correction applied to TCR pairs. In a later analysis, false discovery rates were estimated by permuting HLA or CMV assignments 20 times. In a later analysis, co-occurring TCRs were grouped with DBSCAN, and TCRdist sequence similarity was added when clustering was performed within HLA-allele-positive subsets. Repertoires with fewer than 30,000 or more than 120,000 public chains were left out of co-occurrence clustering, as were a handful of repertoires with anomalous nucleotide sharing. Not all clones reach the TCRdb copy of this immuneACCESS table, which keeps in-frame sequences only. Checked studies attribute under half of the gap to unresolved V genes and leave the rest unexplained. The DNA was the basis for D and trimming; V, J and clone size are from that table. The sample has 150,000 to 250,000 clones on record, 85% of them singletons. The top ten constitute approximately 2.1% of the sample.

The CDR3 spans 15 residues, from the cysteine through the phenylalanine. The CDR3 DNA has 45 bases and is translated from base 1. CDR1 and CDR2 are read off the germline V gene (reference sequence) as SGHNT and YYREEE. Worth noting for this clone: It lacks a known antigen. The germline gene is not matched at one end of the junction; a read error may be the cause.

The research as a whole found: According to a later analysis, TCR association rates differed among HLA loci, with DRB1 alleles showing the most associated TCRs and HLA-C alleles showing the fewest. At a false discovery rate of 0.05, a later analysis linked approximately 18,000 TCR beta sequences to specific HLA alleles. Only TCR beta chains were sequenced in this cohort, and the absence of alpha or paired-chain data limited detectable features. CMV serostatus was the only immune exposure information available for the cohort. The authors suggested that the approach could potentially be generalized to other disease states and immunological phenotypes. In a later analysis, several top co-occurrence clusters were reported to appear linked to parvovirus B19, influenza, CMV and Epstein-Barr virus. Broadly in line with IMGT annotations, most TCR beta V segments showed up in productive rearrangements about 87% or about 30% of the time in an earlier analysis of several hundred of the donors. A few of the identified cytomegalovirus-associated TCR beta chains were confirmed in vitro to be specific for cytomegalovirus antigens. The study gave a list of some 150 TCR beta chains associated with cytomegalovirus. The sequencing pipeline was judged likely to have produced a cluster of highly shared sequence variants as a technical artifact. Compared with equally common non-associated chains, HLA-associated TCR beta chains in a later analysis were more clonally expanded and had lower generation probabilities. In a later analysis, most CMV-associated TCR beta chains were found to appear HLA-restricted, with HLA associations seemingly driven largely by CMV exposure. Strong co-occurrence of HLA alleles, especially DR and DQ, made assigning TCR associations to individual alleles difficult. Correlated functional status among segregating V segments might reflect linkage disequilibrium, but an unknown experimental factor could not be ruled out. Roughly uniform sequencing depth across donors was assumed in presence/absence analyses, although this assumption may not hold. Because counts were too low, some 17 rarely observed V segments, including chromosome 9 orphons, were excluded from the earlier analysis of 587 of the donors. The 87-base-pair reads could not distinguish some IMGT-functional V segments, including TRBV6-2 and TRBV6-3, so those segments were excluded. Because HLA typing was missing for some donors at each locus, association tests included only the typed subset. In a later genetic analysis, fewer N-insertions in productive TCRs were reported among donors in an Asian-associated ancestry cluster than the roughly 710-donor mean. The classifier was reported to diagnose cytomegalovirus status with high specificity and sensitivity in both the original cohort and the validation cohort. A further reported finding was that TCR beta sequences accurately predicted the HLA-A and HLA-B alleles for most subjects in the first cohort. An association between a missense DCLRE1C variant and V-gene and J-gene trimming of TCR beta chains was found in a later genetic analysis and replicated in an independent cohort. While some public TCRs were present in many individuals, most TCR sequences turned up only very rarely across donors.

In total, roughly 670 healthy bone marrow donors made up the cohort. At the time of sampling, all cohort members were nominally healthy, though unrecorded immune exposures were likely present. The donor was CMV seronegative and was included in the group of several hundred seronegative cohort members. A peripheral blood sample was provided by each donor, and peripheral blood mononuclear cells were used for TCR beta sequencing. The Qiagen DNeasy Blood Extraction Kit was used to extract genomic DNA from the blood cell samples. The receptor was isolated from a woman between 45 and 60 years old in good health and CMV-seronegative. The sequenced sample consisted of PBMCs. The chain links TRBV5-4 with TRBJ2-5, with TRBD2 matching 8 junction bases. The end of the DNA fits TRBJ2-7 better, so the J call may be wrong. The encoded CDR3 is CVSSSSGSRSYEQYF. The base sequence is TGTGTCAGCAGCTCAAGCGGGAGTAGATCCTACGAGCAGTACTTC.